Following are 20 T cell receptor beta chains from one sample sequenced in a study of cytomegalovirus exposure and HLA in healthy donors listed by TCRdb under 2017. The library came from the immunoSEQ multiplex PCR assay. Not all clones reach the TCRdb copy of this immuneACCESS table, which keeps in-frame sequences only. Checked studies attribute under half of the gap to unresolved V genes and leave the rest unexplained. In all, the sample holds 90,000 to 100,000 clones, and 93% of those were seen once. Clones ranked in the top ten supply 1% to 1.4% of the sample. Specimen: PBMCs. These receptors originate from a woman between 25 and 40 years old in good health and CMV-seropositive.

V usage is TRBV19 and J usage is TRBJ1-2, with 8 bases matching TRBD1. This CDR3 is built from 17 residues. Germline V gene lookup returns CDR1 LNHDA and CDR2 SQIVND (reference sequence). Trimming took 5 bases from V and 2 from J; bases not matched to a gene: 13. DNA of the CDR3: TGTGCCAGTAGTCCCGGGACAGGTTGGATCCCAAACTATGGCTACACCTTC. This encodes CASSPGTGWIPNYGYTF.

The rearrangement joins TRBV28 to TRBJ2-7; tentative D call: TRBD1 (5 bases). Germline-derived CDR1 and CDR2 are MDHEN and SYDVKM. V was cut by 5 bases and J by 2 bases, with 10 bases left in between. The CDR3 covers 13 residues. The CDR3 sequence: CASSATDPYEQYF. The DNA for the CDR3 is TGTGCCAGCAGTGCGACAGACCCCTACGAGCAGTACTTC.

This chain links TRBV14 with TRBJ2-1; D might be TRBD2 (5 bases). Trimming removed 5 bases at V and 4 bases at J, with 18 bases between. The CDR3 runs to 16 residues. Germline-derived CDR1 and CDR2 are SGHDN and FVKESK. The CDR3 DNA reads TGTGCCAGCAGCGGGCGTACTTGGACGGGGTACAATGAGCAGTTCTTC. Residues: CASSGRTWTGYNEQFF.

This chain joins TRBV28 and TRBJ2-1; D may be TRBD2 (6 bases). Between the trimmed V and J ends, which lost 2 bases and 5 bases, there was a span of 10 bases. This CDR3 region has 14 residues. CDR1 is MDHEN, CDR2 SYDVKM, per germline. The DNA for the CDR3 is TGTGCCAGCAGTTTAGGCGGACTAAACAATGAGCAGTTCTTC. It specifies CASSLGGLNNEQFF.

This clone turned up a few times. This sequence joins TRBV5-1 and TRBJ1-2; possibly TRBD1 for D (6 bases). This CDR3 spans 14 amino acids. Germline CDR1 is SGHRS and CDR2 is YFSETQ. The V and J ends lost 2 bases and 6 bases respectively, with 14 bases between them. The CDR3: CASSLGGPSDGYTF. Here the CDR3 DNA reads TGCGCCAGCAGCTTAGGGGGTCCATCCGATGGCTACACCTTC.

The CDR3 is CASAPGLAGDNEQFF. In DNA form, the CDR3 reads TGTGCTAGTGCCCCCGGACTAGCGGGAGACAATGAGCAGTTCTTC. V usage is TRBV12-5 and J usage is TRBJ2-1; 13 nucleotides line up with TRBD2. The length of the CDR3 is 15 residues. Germline-derived CDR1 and CDR2 are LGHNT and FRNRAP. Trimming took 7 bases from V and 5 from J; bases not matched to a gene: 5.

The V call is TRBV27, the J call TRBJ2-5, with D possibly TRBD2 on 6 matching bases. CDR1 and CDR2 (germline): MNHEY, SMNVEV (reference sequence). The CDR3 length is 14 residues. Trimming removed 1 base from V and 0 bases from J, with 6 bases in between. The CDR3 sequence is CASSLWGDQETQYF. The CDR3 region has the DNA TGTGCCAGCAGTTTATGGGGGGACCAAGAGACCCAGTACTTC.

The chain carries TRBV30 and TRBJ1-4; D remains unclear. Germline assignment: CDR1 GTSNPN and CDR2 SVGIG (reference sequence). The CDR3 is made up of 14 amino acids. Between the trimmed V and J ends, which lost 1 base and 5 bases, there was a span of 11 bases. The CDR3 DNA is TGTGCCTGGAGTGGCCTGCGACACAATGAAAAACTGTTTTTT. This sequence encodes CAWSGLRHNEKLFF.

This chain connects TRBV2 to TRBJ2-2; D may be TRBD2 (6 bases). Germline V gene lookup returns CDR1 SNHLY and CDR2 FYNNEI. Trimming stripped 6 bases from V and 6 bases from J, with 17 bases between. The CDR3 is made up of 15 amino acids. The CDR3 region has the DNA TGTGCCAGCAGGGAGGTAATGGGAGGCCCCGGGGAGCTGTTTTTT. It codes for CASREVMGGPGELFF.

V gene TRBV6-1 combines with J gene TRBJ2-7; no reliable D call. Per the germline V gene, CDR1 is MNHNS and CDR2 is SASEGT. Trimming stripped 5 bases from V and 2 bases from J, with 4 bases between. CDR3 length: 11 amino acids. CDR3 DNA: TGTGCCAGCAGTTCAACCTACGAGCAGTACTTC. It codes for CASSSTYEQYF.

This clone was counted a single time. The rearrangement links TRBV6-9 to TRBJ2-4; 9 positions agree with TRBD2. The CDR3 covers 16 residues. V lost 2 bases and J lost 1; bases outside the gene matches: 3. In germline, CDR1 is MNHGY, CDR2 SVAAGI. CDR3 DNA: TGTGCCAGCAGTTATGCGGGAGGGCCGGCCAAAAACATTCAGTACTTC. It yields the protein CASSYAGGPAKNIQYF.

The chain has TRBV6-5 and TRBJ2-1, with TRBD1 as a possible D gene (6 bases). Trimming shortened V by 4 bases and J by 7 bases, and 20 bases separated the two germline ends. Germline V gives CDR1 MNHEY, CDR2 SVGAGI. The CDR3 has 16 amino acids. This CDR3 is CASSFSTTPDSNEQFF. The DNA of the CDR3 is TGTGCCAGCAGTTTTTCCACGACCCCGGACAGTAATGAGCAGTTCTTC.

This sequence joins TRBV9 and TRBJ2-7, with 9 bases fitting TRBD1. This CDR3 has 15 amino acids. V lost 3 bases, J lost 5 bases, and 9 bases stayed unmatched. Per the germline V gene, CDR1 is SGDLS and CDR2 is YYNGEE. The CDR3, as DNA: TGTGCCAGCAGCGCTTCCGGGACAGGGTACCACGAGCAGTACTTC. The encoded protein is CASSASGTGYHEQYF.

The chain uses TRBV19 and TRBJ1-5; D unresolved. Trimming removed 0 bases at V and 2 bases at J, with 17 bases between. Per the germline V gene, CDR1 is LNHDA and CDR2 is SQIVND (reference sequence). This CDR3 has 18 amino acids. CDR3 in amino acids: CASSIDIHTRSRNQPQHF. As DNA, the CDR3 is TGTGCCAGTAGTATAGATATCCACACCCGTAGCCGCAATCAGCCCCAGCATTTT.

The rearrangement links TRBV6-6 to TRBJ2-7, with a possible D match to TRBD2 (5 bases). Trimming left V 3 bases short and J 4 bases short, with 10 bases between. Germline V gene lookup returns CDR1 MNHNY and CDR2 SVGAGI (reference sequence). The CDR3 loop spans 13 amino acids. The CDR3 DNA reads TGTGCCAGCAGTTATGGTCGGGAATACGAGCAGTACTTC. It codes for CASSYGREYEQYF.

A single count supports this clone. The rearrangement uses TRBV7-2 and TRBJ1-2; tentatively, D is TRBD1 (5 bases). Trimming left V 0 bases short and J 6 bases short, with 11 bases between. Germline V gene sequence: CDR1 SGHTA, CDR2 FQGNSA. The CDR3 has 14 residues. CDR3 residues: CASSLAGDYDGYTF. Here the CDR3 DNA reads TGTGCCAGCAGCTTAGCGGGGGACTACGATGGCTACACCTTC.

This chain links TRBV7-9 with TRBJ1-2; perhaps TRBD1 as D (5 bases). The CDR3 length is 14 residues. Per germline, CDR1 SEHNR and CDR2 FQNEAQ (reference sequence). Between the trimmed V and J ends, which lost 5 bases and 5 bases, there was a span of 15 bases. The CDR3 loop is CASSTQGGRYGYTF. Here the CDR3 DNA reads TGTGCCAGCAGCACGCAGGGAGGGAGGTATGGCTACACCTTC. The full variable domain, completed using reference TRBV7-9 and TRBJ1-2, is DTGVSQNPRHKITKRGQNVTFRCDPISEHNRLYWYRQTLGQGPEFLTYFQNEAQLEKSRLLSDRFSAERPKGSFSTLEIQRTEQGDSAMYLCASSTQGGRYGYTFGSGTRLTVV.

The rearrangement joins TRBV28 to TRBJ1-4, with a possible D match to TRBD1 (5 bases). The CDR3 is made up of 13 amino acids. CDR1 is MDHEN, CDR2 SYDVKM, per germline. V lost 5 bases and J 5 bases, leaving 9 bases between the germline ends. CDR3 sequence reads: CASSLRQNEKLFF. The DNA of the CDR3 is TGTGCCAGCAGTCTAAGACAGAATGAAAAACTGTTTTTT.

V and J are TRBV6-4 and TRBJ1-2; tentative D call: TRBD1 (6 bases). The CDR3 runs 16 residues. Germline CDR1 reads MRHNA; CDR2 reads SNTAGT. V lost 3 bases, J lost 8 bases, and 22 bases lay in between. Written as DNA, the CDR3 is TGTGCCAGCAGTGAAGGTTGGAAACAGGGCCGGGGCGGCTACACCTTC. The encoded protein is CASSEGWKQGRGGYTF.

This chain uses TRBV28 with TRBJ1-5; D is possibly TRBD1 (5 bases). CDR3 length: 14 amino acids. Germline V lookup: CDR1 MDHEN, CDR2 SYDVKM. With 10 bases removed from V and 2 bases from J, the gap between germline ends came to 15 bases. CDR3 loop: CATFLGGGNQPQHF. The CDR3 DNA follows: TGTGCCACCTTCCTCGGGGGGGGCAATCAGCCCCAGCATTTT.